What follows are 17 T cell receptor beta chains derived from one specimen sequenced in a study of CD8 T cells in ankylosing spondylitis. General study points: Within ankylosing spondylitis blood, a TCR beta motif made up of under 10 highly homologous variants appeared to be characteristic.

Their antigens are not known. TCRdb processed the 5' RACE reads anew with MiXCR; each CDR3 protein has one entry. The profile shows fewer than 400,000 distinct CDR3 sequences, 20% to 25% of them singletons. The specimen was blood, either unsorted or a sorted T cell fraction (not recorded which). The origin of the receptors is a male donor with ankylosing spondylitis.

The CDR3 spells CASSLGQGSSGNTIYF. The CDR3 DNA is TGTGCCAGCAGCTTAGGACAGGGGAGCTCTGGAAACACCATATATTTT. This chain joins TRBV7-9 and TRBJ1-3; 8 bases align to TRBD1. The CDR3 has 16 residues. V shed 1 base and J 0 bases; nucleotides not matched to a gene: 2. Germline assignment: CDR1 SEHNR and CDR2 FQNEAQ (reference sequence).

There are a few counts of this clonotype. The V call is TRBV7-9, the J call TRBJ1-5; D is uncertain. The CDR3 has 15 residues. Looked up from germline, CDR1 is SEHNR and CDR2 is FQNEAQ (reference sequence). With 5 bases removed from V and 8 bases from J, the gap between germline ends came to 19 bases. The CDR3 loop reads CASSPNDKFHKPQHF. CDR3 in DNA: TGTGCCAGCAGCCCGAATGACAAATTCCACAAGCCCCAGCATTTT.

This clonotype was seen a few times. The chain uses TRBV5-1 and TRBJ2-7, with 8 positions matching TRBD1. The junction had 5 bases not matched to a gene; V was cut back by 1 base and J by 5 bases. This CDR3 is built from 14 residues. Per germline, CDR1 SGHRS and CDR2 YFSETQ. The CDR3 DNA sequence: TGCGCCAGCAGCTTGCGGACAGGGTACAACGAGCAGTACTTC. Translated, it gives CASSLRTGYNEQYF. Variable domain in full (rest from reference TRBV5-1 and TRBJ2-7): KAGVTQTPRYLIKTRGQQVTLSCSPISGHRSVSWYQQTPGQGLQFLFEYFSETQRNKGNFPGRFSGRQFSNSRSEMNVSTLELGDSALYLCASSLRTGYNEQYFGPGTRLTVT.

V gene TRBV9 combines with J gene TRBJ1-1; no firm D call. CDR1 is SGDLS and CDR2 is YYNGEE in the germline V gene. The CDR3 covers 15 residues. The V end was cut by 0 bases, the J end by 0 bases, with 9 bases between. The CDR3 region is CASSVAGRMNTEAFF. The DNA of the CDR3 is TGTGCCAGCAGCGTAGCTGGACGGATGAACACTGAAGCTTTCTTT.

This chain joins TRBV2 and TRBJ2-5; D is unresolved. V was shortened by 7 bases and J by 5 bases, with 14 bases between the two germline ends. From germline, CDR1 is SNHLY and CDR2 FYNNEI. The CDR3 length is 13 residues. The CDR3, as DNA: TGTGCCAGCAAGGTGGGCAGGATCGAGACCCAGTACTTC. It codes for CASKVGRIETQYF.

This clonotype turned up a few times. The CDR3, as DNA: TGTGCCAGCAGCTTAAGGCTAGCCTCCTACGAGCAGTACTTC. This gives the protein CASSLRLASYEQYF. This chain connects TRBV11-2 to TRBJ2-7; D possibly corresponds to TRBD2 (5 bases). Deletions cut 2 bases from V and 0 bases from J, with 8 bases between. The germline gives CDR1 SGHAT, CDR2 FQNNGV. CDR3 size: 14 residues.

This clonotype was found a few times. The J gene is TRBJ2-2, the V gene TRBV18, with TRBD1 matching 7 bases. Germline assignment: CDR1 KGHSH and CDR2 LQKENI. J lost 3 bases, V lost 8 bases, and 18 bases had no gene match. CDR3 length equals 18 residues. The CDR3 loop is CASLTGTVSRADTGELFF. In DNA, the CDR3 is TGTGCCAGCCTTACCGGGACAGTCTCGCGGGCAGACACCGGGGAGCTGTTTTTT.

The V gene is TRBV28, the J gene TRBJ1-2, with D hard to call. This CDR3 spans 15 amino acids. Per the germline V gene, CDR1 is MDHEN and CDR2 is SYDVKM. With 4 bases removed from V and 6 bases from J, the gap between germline ends came to 18 bases. CDR3 DNA: TGTGCCAGCAGTTCCCTCGGAGGGTACGTCAATGGCTACACCTTC. Amino acids: CASSSLGGYVNGYTF.

The chain employs TRBV5-1 and TRBJ2-7; TRBD2 aligns across 10 bases. CDR3 length: 15 amino acids. The trim removed 0 bases at V and 9 bases at J, leaving 9 bases unmatched. Germline V gene lookup returns CDR1 SGHRS and CDR2 YFSETQ. The CDR3 bases are TGCGCCAGCAGCTTGGTTCGTACTAGCGGGGACGCGCAGTACTTC. Translating gives CASSLVRTSGDAQYF.

This rearrangement joins TRBV12-3 or TRBV12-4 to TRBJ2-3; D is possibly TRBD1 (6 bases). V was trimmed by 6 bases and J by 6 bases, leaving 19 bases between them. The CDR3 loop spans 15 amino acids. The DNA of the CDR3 is TGTGCCAGCAGAGCCGGGACACACGGGTGGGATACGCAGTATTTT. Translation: CASRAGTHGWDTQYF.

The chain employs TRBV12-3 or TRBV12-4 and TRBJ2-7; perhaps D is TRBD1 or TRBD2 (7 bases each). The CDR3 sequence is 14 residues long. V gave up 1 base and J gave up 6 bases, with 13 bases separating them. The CDR3 loop reads CASSLGQGGSEQYF. For the CDR3, the DNA is TGTGCCAGCAGTTTAGGACAGGGAGGGAGCGAGCAGTACTTC.

The CDR3 sequence is CASSEWGTDTQYF. In DNA form, the CDR3 reads TGTGCCAGCAGTGAATGGGGCACAGATACGCAGTATTTT. This chain links TRBV25-1 with TRBJ2-3; no clear D gene. CDR1 is MGHDK and CDR2 is SYGVNS in the germline V gene. The CDR3 runs 13 residues. The V gene lost 1 base and the J gene lost 1 base, with 3 bases spanning the gap. Filled out from reference TRBV25-1 and TRBJ2-3, the complete variable domain reads EADIYQTPRYLVIGTGKKITLECSQTMGHDKMYWYQQDPGMELHLIHYSYGVNSTEKGDLSSESTVSRIRTEHFPLTLESARPSHTSQYLCASSEWGTDTQYFGPGTRLTVL.

This clonotype was observed a few times. The rearrangement joins TRBV24-1 to TRBJ2-1; 7 bases line up with TRBD1. J lost 7 bases, V lost 2 bases, and 4 bases had no gene match. The germline CDR1 and CDR2 sequences are KGHDR and SFDVKD. The CDR3 loop spans 14 amino acids. CDR3 protein: CATSDSDRWNEQFF. The CDR3 region has the DNA TGTGCCACCAGTGATTCGGACAGGTGGAATGAGCAGTTCTTC.

Regarding this clonotype: This may come from a read error, since a much larger clone is one base off. CDR3 in amino acids: CSGGQGPEETQYF. The CDR3 nucleotides read TGCAGCGGGGGCCAGGGGCCCGAAGAGACCCAGTACTTC. The V and J genes are TRBV29-1 and TRBJ2-5, with D possibly matching TRBD1 (6 bases). The CDR3 has 13 residues. CDR1 is SQVTM, CDR2 ANQGSEA, per germline. Deletions cut 7 bases from V and 3 bases from J, with 15 bases between. The whole variable domain, remainder taken from reference TRBV29-1 and TRBJ2-5, is SAVISQKPSRDICQRGTSLTIQCQVDSQVTMMFWYRQQPGQSLTLIATANQGSEATYESGFVIDKFPISRPNLTFSTLTVSNMSPEDSSIYLCSGGQGPEETQYFGPGTRLLVL.

This clonotype was observed a handful of times. The rearrangement uses TRBV5-1 and TRBJ1-4; D remains unclear. Germline CDR1 SGHRS, CDR2 YFSETQ. The V end was cut by 0 bases, the J end by 0 bases, with 6 bases between. This CDR3 has 15 residues. The DNA for the CDR3 is TGCGCCAGCAGCTTGGATAGTTCAACTAATGAAAAACTGTTTTTT. Its translation: CASSLDSSTNEKLFF.

This chain links TRBV5-1 with TRBJ1-6; 9 bases are shared with TRBD1. J lost 7 bases, V lost 2 bases, and 4 bases had no gene match. Germline CDR1 and CDR2: SGHRS and YFSETQ. CDR3 length: 15 amino acids. CDR3 sequence: CASSFRDRENSPLHF. DNA for the CDR3: TGCGCCAGCAGCTTCCGGGACAGGGAGAATTCACCCCTCCACTTT.

This clonotype has just a few counts. V usage is TRBV12-3 or TRBV12-4 and J usage is TRBJ2-7; D is unclear. Trimming removed 5 bases at V and 4 bases at J, with 12 bases between. There are 13 residues in the CDR3. This CDR3 reads CASSPPGYYEQYF. CDR3 nucleotide sequence: TGTGCCAGCAGTCCGCCAGGCTATTACGAGCAGTACTTC.